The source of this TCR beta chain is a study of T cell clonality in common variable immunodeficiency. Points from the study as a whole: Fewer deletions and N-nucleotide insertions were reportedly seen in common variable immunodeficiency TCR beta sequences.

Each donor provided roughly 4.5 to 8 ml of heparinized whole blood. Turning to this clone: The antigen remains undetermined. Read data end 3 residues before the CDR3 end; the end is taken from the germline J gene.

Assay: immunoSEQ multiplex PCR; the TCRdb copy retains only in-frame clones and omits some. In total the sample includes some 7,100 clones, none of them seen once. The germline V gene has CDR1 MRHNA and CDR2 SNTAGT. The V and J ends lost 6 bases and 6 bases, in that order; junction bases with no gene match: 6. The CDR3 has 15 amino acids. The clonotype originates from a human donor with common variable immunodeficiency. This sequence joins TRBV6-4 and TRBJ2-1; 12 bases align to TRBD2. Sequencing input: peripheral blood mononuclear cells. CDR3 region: CASSETSGSPNEQFF. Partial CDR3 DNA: TGTGCCAGCAGCGAGACTAGCGGGAGCCCCAATGAG.